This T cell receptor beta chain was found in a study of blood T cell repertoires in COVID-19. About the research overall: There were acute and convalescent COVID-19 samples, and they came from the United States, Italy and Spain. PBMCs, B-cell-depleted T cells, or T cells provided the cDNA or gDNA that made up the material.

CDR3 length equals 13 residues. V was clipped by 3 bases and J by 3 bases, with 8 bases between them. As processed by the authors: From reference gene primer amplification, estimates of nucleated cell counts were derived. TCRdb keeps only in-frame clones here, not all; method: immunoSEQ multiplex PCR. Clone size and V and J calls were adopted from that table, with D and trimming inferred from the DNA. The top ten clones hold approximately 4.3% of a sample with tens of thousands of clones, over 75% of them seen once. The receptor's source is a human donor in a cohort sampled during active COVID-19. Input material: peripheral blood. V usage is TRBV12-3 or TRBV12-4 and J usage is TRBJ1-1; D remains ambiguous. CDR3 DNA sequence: TGTGCCAGCAGTTTCGCCGACTACACTGAAGCTTTCTTT. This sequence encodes CASSFADYTEAFF.